This entry lists 7 T cell receptor beta chains sequenced from one sample in a study of post-analysis software for immune sequencing data. Study-level results: Relative to controls, patients had about five TRBV segments at higher frequency, with TRBV5-6, TRBV5-1 and TRBV20-1 among these.

Their target antigens are unknown. Unique molecular identifiers were carried by the TCR beta cDNA libraries. TCRdb analysed the PCR reads with MiXCR anew, one entry per CDR3 protein. The data hold 430,000 or so distinct CDR3 sequences, with more than 30% observed a single time. The sequencing sample was made of blood. These receptors were taken from a girl aged 2-10 years with multiple sclerosis.

J is TRBJ2-7 and V is TRBV6-5, with 11 bases matching TRBD2. CDR3 length: 19 amino acids. The germline CDR1 and CDR2 sequences are MNHEY and SVGAGI. The ends lost 2 bases at V and 3 bases at J; junction bases unmatched: 15. Written as DNA, the CDR3 is TGTGCCAGCAGTTACAGGCAAAAAGCGCGGGGGACTAGCGGCTACGAGCAGTACTTC. It yields the protein CASSYRQKARGTSGYEQYF.

The chain carries TRBV28 and TRBJ2-1, with D possibly TRBD2 on 6 matching bases. Trimming pared 7 bases from V and 4 bases from J, leaving 14 bases between. This CDR3 contains 14 residues. Per germline, CDR1 MDHEN and CDR2 SYDVKM. In nucleotides, the CDR3 is TGTGCCAGCAACTCGGGACTTTTATACAATGAGCAGTTCTTC. Its translation is CASNSGLLYNEQFF.

This chain uses TRBV9 with TRBJ2-7; D is possibly TRBD1 (6 bases). Per the germline V gene, CDR1 is SGDLS and CDR2 is YYNGEE. V lost 0 bases to trimming and J lost 2 bases, with 9 bases between them. The CDR3 consists of 14 residues. CDR3 region: CASSVDRDTYEQYF. In DNA form, the CDR3 reads TGTGCCAGCAGCGTAGACAGGGACACCTACGAGCAGTACTTC.

The chain has TRBV3-1 and TRBJ2-3; 10 bases align to TRBD2. There are 15 residues in the CDR3. J gave up 5 bases and V 0 bases, and 2 bases lay outside the gene matches. The germline CDR1 and CDR2 sequences are LGHDT and YNNKEL (reference sequence). In DNA, the CDR3 is TGTGCCAGCAGCCAAGATTTAGCGGGGGGAGATACGCAGTATTTT. Amino acids: CASSQDLAGGDTQYF.

This chain joins TRBV7-8 and TRBJ2-5, with 8 bases fitting TRBD2. The CDR3 consists of 17 residues. V was clipped by 5 bases and J by 11 bases; unmatched bases: 22. Germline V lookup: CDR1 SGHVS, CDR2 FQNEAQ. The CDR3 nucleotides are TGTGCCAGCAGCCCGATACCAAGAAGCGGGGGATTGATTGAGCAGTACTTC. Translating it yields CASSPIPRSGGLIEQYF.

The chain has TRBV20-1 and TRBJ2-7; 9 bases align to TRBD2. This CDR3 spans 16 amino acids. Germline CDR1 DFQATT, CDR2 SNEGSKA (reference sequence). With V trimmed by 4 bases and J by 0 bases, 10 bases remained unmatched. The CDR3 DNA follows: TGCAGTGCTACCCCTGAGGGACTAGCCTTCTCCTACGAGCAGTACTTC. This codes for CSATPEGLAFSYEQYF.

V gene TRBV6-5 combines with J gene TRBJ1-6; D ambiguous. Germline CDR1 and CDR2: MNHEY and SVGAGI. V was cut by 6 bases and J by 5 bases, with 11 bases left in between. The CDR3 loop spans 14 amino acids. The CDR3 DNA reads TGTGCCAGCAGGCCTCGGATAAATAATTCACCCCTCCACTTT. Protein sequence: CASRPRINNSPLHF.